This section outlines one TCR beta chain sequence together with its context. This record belongs to a study of CD8 T cells in ankylosing spondylitis. TCRdb re-called the 5' RACE reads with MiXCR, one entry per CDR3 protein. Found here are 200,000 to 300,000 distinct CDR3 sequences, roughly a third of them singletons; the top ten hold roughly 4.2%. The CDR3 contains 15 residues. Trimming stripped 5 bases from V and 6 bases from J, with 22 bases between. Germline assignment: CDR1 DFQATT and CDR2 SNEGSKA (reference sequence). The sample taken for sequencing was blood, either unsorted or a sorted T cell fraction (not recorded which). The receptor was derived from a male donor with ankylosing spondylitis or in good health (not recorded which). The chain couples TRBV20-1 to TRBJ1-1; a possible D gene is TRBD1 (5 bases). CDR3 sequence reads: CSAGGQFSGKAEAFF. The CDR3 coding sequence is TGCAGTGCTGGAGGGCAATTCTCAGGGAAGGCTGAAGCTTTCTTT.